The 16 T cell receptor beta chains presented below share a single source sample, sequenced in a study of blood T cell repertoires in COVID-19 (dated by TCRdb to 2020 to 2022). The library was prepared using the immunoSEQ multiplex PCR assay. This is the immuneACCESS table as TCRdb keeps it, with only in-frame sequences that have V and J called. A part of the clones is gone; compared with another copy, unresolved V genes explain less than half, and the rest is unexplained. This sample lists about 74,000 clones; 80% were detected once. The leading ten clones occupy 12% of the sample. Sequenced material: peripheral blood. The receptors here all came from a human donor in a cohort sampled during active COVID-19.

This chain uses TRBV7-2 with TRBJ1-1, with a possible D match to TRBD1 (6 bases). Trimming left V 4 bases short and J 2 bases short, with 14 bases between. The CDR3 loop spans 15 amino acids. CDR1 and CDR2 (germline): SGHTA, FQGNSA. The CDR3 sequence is CASSSPGTLNTEAFF. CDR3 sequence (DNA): TGTGCCAGCAGCTCTCCCGGGACACTAAACACTGAAGCTTTCTTT.

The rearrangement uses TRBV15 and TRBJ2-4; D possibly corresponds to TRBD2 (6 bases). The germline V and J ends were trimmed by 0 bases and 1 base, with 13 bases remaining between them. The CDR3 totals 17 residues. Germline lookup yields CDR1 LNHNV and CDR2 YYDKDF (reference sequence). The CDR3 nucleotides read TGTGCCACCAGCAGAGATCGGGGACGGGGGGCCAAAAACATTCAGTACTTC. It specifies CATSRDRGRGAKNIQYF.

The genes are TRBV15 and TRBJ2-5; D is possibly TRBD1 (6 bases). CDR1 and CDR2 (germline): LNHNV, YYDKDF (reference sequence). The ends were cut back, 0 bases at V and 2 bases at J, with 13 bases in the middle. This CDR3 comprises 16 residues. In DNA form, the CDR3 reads TGTGCCACCAGCAGAGATCTCTACAGGGCACAAGAGACCCAGTACTTC. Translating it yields CATSRDLYRAQETQYF. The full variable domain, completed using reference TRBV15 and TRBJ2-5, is DAMVIQNPRYQVTQFGKPVTLSCSQTLNHNVMYWYQQKSSQAPKLLFHYYDKDFNNEADTPDNFQSRRPNTSFCFLDIRSPGLGDTAMYLCATSRDLYRAQETQYFGPGTRLLVL.

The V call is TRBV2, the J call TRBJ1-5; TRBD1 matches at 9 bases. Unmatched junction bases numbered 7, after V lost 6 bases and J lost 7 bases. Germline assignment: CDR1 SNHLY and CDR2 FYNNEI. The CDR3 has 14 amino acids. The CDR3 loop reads CASRGTGSSQPQHF. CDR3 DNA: TGTGCCAGCAGGGGGACAGGGTCTAGCCAGCCCCAGCATTTT.

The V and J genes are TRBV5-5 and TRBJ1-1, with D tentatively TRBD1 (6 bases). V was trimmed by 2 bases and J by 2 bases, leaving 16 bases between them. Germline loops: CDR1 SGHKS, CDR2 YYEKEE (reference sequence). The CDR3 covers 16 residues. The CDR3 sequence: CASSFSFRQVNTEAFF. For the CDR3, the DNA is TGTGCCAGCAGCTTTTCGTTTAGACAGGTCAACACTGAAGCTTTCTTT.

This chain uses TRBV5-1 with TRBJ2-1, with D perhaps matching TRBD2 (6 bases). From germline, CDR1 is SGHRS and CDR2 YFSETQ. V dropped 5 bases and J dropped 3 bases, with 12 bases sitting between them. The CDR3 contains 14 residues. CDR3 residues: CASRKDGGYNEQFF. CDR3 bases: TGCGCCAGCAGAAAGGACGGGGGCTACAATGAGCAGTTCTTC.

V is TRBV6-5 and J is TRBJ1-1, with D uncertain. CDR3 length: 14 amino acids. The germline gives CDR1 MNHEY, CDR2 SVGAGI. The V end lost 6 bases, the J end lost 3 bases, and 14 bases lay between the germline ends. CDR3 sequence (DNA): TGTGCCAGCAGGCCCACCCACACCCACACTGAAGCTTTCTTT. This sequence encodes CASRPTHTHTEAFF.

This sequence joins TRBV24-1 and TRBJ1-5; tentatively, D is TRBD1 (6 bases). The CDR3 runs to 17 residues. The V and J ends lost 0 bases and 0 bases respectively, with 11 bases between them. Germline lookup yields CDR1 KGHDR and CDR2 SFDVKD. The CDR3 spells CATSDLRTEYSNQPQHF. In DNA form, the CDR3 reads TGTGCCACCAGTGATTTGAGGACAGAGTATAGCAATCAGCCCCAGCATTTT.

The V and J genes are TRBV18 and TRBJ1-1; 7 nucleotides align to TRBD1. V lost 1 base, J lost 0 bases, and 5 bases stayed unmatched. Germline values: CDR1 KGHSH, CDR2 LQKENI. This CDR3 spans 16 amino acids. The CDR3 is CASSPLEGAVNTEAFF. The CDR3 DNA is TGTGCCAGCTCACCACTGGAGGGGGCTGTGAACACTGAAGCTTTCTTT. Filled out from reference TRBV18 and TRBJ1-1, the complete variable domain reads NAGVMQNPRHLVRRRGQEARLRCSPMKGHSHVYWYRQLPEEGLKFMVYLQKENIIDESGMPKERFSAEFPKEGPSILRIQQVVRGDSAAYFCASSPLEGAVNTEAFFGQGTRLTVV.

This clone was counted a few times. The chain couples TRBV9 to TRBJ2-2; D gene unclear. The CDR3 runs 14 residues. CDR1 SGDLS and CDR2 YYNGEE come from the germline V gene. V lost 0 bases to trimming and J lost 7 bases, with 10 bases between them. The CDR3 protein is CASSVGPQSGELFF. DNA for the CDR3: TGTGCCAGCAGCGTAGGGCCCCAAAGCGGGGAGCTGTTTTTT.

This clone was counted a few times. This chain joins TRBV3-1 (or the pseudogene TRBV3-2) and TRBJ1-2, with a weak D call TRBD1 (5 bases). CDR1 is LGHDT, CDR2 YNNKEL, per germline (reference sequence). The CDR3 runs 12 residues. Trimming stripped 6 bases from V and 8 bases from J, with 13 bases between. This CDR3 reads CASSTQGRGYTF. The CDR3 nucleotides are TGTGCCAGCAGTACCCAGGGAAGGGGCTACACCTTC.

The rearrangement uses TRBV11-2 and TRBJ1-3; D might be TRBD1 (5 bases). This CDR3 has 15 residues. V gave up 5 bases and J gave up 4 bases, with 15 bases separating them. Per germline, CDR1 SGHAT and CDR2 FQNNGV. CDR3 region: CASSLQGIGGNTIYF. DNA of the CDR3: TGTGCCAGCAGCCTTCAGGGTATCGGCGGAAACACCATATATTTT.

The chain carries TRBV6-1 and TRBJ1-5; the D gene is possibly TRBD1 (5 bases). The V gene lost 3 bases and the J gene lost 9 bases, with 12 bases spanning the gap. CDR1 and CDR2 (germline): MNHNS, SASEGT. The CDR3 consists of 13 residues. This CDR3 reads CASSDRRGAPQHF. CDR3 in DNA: TGTGCCAGCAGTGATAGGAGGGGAGCGCCCCAGCATTTT.

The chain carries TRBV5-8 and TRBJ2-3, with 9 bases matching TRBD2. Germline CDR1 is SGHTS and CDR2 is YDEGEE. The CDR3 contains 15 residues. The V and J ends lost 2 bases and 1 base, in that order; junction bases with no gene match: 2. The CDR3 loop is CASSFASGGTDTQYF. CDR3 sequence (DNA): TGTGCCAGCAGCTTTGCTAGCGGGGGCACAGATACGCAGTATTTT.

CDR3 residues: CASSPRPQETQYF. CDR3 bases: TGTGCCAGCAGCCCTAGACCCCAAGAGACCCAGTACTTC. V gene TRBV9 combines with J gene TRBJ2-5; D gene ambiguous. Germline V gene lookup returns CDR1 SGDLS and CDR2 YYNGEE. V was cut by 4 bases and J by 1 base, with 8 bases left in between. This CDR3 has 13 residues.

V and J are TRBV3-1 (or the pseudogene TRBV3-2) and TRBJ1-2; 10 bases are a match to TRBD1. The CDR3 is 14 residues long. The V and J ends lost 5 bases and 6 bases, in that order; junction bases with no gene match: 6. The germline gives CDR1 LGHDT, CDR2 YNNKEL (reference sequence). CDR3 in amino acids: CASSNRQGADGYTF. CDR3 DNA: TGTGCCAGCAGCAACCGACAGGGGGCTGATGGCTACACCTTC.